This entry is about one T cell receptor beta chain. Antigen: not known. The same CDR3 also results from other DNA sequences found in this sample. The CDR3 sequence is 14 residues long. The V gene's germline CDR1 is SGHTA and CDR2 FQGNSA. The trim removed 5 bases at V and 2 bases at J, leaving 3 bases unmatched. This specimen belongs to a study of cytomegalovirus exposure and HLA in healthy donors. Overall study context: Within an early data release were about 80 million unique TCRs drawn from HLA-typed donors.

PCR involved 60 Vbeta and 13 Jbeta primers. Method: immunoSEQ multiplex PCR; TCRdb's copy keeps in-frame clones and lacks some. The table shows around 99,000 clones, with 74% occurring only once. General study results and limits: Relative to the approximately 680-donor mean, N-insertions were reportedly fewer in an Asian-associated ancestry cluster in a later analysis. The classifier, whose performance was assessed in both the original and validation cohorts, reportedly diagnosed cytomegalovirus status with high specificity and sensitivity.

The receptor's source is a middle-aged woman in good health and CMV-seropositive. V usage is TRBV7-2 and J usage is TRBJ1-5; TRBD1 matches 7 bases. Sequencing was performed on PBMCs. The CDR3 reads CASSRDRGNQPQHF. CDR3 bases: TGTGCCAGCAGCCGCGACAGGGGCAATCAGCCCCAGCATTTT.